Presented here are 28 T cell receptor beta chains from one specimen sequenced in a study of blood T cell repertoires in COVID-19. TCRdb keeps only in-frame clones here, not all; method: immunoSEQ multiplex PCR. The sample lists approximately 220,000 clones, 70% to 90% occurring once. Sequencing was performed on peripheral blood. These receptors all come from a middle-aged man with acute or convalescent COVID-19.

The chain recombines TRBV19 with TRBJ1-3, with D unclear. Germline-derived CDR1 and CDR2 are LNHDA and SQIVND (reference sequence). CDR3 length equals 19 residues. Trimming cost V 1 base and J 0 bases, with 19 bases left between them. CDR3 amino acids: CASSIAPAWRDNSGNTIYF. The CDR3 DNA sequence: TGTGCCAGTAGTATAGCTCCCGCTTGGCGGGATAACTCTGGAAACACCATATATTTT. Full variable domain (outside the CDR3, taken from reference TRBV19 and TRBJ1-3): DGGITQSPKYLFRKEGQNVTLSCEQNLNHDAMYWYRQDPGQGLRLIYYSQIVNDFQKGDIAEGYSVSREKKESFPLTVTSAQKNPTAFYLCASSIAPAWRDNSGNTIYFGEGSWLTVV.

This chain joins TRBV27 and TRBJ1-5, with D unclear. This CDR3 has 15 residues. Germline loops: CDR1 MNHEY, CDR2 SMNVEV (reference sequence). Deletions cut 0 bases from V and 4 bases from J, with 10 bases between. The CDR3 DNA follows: TGTGCCAGCAGTTTATCGAGGACGGGGAATCAGCCCCAGCATTTT. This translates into CASSLSRTGNQPQHF.

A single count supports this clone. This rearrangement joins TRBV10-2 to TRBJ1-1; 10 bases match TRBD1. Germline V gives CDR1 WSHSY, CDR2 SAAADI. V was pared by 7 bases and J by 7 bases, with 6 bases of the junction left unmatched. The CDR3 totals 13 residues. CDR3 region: CASKNGQGVEAFF. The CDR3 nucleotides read TGCGCCAGCAAGAATGGACAGGGGGTTGAAGCTTTCTTT.

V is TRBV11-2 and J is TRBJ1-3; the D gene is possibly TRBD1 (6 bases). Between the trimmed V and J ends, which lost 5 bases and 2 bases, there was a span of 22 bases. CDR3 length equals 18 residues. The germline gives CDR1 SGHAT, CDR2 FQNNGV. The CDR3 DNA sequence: TGTGCCAGCAGCCCCCGTTATTCCCGGGACACCGCTGGAAACACCATATATTTT. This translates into CASSPRYSRDTAGNTIYF.

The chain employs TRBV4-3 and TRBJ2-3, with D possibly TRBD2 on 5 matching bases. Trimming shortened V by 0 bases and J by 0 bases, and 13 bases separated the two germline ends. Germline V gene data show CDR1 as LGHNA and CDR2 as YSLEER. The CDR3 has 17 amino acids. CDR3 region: CASSQDTSGGSTDTQYF. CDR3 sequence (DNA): TGCGCCAGCAGCCAAGATACCAGCGGAGGAAGCACAGATACGCAGTATTTT.

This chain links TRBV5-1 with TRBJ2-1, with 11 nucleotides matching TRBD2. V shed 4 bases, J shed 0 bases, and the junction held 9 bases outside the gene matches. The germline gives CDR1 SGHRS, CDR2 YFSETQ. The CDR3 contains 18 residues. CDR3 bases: TGCGCCAGCAGCCCCCTTAGCGGGGGGGCTGGCTCCTACAATGAGCAGTTCTTC. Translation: CASSPLSGGAGSYNEQFF.

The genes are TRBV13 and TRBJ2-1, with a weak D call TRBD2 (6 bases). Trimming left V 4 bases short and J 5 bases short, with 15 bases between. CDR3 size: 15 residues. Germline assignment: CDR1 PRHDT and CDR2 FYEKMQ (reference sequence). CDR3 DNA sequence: TGTGCCAGCAGCTCTACGGGGGACCCGAACAATGAGCAGTTCTTC. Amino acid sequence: CASSSTGDPNNEQFF.

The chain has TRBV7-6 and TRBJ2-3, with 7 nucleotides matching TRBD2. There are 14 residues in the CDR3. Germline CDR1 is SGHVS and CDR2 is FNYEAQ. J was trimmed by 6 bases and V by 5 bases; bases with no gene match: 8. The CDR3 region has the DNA TGTGCCAGCAGCACCGCGGGGGACCTCGATACGCAGTATTTT. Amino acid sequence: CASSTAGDLDTQYF.

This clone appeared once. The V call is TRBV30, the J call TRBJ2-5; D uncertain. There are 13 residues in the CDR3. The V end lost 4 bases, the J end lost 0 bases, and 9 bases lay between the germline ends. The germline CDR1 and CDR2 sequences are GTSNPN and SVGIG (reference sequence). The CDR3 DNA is TGTGCCTGGAAAGTACCTAACCAAGAGACCCAGTACTTC. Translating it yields CAWKVPNQETQYF.

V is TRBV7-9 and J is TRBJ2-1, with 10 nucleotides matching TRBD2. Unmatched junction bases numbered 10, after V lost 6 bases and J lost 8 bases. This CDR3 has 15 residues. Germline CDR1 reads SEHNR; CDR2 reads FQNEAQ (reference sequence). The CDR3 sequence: CASSKGLASRHEQFF. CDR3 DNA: TGTGCCAGCAGTAAGGGACTAGCGTCTCGGCATGAGCAGTTCTTC.

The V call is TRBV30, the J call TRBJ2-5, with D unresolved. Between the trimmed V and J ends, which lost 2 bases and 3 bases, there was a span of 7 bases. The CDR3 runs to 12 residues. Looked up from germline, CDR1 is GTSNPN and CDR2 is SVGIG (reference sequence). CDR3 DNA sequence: TGTGCCTGGAGTCATACGGAAGAGACCCAGTACTTC. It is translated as CAWSHTEETQYF.

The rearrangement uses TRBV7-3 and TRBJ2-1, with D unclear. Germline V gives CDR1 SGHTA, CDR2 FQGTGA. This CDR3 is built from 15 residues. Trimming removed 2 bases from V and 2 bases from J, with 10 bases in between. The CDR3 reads CASSLQSSTYNEQFF. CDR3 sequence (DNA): TGTGCCAGCAGCTTACAGAGTAGCACCTACAATGAGCAGTTCTTC.

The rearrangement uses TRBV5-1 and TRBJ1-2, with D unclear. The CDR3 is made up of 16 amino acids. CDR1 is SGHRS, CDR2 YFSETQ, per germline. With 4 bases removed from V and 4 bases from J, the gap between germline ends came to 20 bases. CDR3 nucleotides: TGCGCCAGCAGCCCGGAGGGAGGCTCCTGGATCTATGGCTACACCTTC. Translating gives CASSPEGGSWIYGYTF.

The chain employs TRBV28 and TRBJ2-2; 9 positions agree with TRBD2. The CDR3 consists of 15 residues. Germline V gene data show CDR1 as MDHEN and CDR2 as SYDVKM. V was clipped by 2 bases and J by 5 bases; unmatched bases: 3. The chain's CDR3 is CASSLGLATTGELFF. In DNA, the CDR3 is TGTGCCAGCAGTTTAGGACTAGCGACTACCGGGGAGCTGTTTTTT.

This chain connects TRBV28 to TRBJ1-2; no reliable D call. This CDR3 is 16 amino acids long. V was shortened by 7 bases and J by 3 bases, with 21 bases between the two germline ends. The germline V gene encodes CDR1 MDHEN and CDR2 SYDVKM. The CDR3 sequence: CASTFPIGAADYGYTF. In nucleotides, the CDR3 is TGTGCCAGCACCTTTCCCATCGGAGCGGCTGACTATGGCTACACCTTC.

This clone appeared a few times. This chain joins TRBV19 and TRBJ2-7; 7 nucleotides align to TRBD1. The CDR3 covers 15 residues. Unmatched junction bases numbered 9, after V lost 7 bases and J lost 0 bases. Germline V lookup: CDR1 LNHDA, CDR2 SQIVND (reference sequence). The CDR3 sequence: CASKTTGVPSYEQYF. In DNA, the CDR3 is TGTGCCAGTAAGACCACAGGGGTACCCTCCTACGAGCAGTACTTC.

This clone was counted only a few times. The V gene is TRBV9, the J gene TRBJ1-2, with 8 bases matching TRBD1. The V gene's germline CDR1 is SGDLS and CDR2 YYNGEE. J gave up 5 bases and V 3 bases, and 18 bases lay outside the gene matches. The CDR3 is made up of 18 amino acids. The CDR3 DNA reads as TGTGCCAGCAGCGCCCTCGGGGCAGGGGGCGGTTTGGGGTATGGCTACACCTTC. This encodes CASSALGAGGGLGYGYTF.

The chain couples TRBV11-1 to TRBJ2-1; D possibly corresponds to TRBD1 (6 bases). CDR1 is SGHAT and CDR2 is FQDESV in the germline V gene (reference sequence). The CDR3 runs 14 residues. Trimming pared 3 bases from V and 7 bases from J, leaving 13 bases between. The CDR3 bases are TGTGCCAGCAGCTTCGTCGACAGGTTTAATGAGCAGTTCTTC. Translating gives CASSFVDRFNEQFF.

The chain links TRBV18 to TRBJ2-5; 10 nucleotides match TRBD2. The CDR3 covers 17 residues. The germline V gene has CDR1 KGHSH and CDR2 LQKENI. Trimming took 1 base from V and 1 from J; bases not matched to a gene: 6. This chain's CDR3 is CASSPLLQRGGQETQYF. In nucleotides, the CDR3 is TGTGCCAGCTCACCACTCTTACAGCGGGGGGGCCAAGAGACCCAGTACTTC.

Here the CDR3 DNA reads TGCGCCAGCAGCTTGGATGGGGCAGGGCTTAAATCCTATGGCTACACCTTC. Translating gives CASSLDGAGLKSYGYTF. This chain links TRBV5-1 with TRBJ1-2, with D possibly TRBD1 on 5 matching bases. CDR3 size: 17 residues. The V gene's germline CDR1 is SGHRS and CDR2 YFSETQ. V lost 0 bases and J 4 bases, leaving 19 bases between the germline ends.

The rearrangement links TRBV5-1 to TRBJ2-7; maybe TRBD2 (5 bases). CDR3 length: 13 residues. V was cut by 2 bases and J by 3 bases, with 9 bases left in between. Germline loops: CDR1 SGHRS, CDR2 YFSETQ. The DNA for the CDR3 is TGCGCCAGCAGCTTCGGGGTAGTCTACGAGCAGTACTTC. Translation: CASSFGVVYEQYF.

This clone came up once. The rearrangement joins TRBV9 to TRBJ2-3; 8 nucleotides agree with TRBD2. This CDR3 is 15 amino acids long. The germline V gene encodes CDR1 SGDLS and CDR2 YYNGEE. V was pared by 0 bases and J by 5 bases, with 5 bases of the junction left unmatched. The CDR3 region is CASSVEAGERDTQYF. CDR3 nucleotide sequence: TGTGCCAGCAGCGTAGAAGCGGGAGAGAGAGATACGCAGTATTTT.

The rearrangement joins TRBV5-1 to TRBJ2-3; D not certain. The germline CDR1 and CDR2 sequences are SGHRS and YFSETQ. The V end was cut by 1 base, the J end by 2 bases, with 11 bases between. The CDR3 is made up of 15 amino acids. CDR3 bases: TGCGCCAGCAGCTTGTCGTGGGCCGACACAGATACGCAGTATTTT. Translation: CASSLSWADTDTQYF. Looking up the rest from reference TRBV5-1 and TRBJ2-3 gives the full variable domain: KAGVTQTPRYLIKTRGQQVTLSCSPISGHRSVSWYQQTPGQGLQFLFEYFSETQRNKGNFPGRFSGRQFSNSRSEMNVSTLELGDSALYLCASSLSWADTDTQYFGPGTRLTVL.

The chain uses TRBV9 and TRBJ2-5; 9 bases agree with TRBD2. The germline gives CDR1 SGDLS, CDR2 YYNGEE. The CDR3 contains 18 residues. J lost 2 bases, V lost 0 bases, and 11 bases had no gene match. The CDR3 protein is CASSVGDSGSIGQETQYF. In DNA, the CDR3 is TGTGCCAGCAGCGTAGGGGATAGCGGGAGTATCGGGCAAGAGACCCAGTACTTC.

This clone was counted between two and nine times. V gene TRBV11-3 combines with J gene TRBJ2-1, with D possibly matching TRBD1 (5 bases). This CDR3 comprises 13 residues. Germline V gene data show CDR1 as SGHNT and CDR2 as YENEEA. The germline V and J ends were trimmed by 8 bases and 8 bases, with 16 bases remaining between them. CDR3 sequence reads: CASPGRCPHEQFF. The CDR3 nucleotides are TGTGCCAGCCCAGGGCGGTGTCCCCATGAGCAGTTCTTC.

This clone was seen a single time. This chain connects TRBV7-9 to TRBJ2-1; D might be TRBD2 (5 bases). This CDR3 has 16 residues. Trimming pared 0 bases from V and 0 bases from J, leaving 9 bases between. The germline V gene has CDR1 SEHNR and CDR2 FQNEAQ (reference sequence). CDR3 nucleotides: TGTGCCAGCAGCTTAGCGCCGGGGAGCTCCTACAATGAGCAGTTCTTC. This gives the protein CASSLAPGSSYNEQFF.

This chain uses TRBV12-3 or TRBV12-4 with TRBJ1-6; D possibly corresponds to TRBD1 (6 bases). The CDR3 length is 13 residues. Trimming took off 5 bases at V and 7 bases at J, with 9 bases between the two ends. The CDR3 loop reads CASSSTGNSPLHF. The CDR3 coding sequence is TGTGCCAGCAGTAGCACAGGGAATTCACCCCTCCACTTT.

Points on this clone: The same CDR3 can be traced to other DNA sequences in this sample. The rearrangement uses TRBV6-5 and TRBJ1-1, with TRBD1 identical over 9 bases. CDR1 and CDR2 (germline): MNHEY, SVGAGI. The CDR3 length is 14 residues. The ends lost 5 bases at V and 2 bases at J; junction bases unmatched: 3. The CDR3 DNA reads TGTGCCAGCAGTCCGGGACAGGGAAACACTGAAGCTTTCTTT. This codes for CASSPGQGNTEAFF.